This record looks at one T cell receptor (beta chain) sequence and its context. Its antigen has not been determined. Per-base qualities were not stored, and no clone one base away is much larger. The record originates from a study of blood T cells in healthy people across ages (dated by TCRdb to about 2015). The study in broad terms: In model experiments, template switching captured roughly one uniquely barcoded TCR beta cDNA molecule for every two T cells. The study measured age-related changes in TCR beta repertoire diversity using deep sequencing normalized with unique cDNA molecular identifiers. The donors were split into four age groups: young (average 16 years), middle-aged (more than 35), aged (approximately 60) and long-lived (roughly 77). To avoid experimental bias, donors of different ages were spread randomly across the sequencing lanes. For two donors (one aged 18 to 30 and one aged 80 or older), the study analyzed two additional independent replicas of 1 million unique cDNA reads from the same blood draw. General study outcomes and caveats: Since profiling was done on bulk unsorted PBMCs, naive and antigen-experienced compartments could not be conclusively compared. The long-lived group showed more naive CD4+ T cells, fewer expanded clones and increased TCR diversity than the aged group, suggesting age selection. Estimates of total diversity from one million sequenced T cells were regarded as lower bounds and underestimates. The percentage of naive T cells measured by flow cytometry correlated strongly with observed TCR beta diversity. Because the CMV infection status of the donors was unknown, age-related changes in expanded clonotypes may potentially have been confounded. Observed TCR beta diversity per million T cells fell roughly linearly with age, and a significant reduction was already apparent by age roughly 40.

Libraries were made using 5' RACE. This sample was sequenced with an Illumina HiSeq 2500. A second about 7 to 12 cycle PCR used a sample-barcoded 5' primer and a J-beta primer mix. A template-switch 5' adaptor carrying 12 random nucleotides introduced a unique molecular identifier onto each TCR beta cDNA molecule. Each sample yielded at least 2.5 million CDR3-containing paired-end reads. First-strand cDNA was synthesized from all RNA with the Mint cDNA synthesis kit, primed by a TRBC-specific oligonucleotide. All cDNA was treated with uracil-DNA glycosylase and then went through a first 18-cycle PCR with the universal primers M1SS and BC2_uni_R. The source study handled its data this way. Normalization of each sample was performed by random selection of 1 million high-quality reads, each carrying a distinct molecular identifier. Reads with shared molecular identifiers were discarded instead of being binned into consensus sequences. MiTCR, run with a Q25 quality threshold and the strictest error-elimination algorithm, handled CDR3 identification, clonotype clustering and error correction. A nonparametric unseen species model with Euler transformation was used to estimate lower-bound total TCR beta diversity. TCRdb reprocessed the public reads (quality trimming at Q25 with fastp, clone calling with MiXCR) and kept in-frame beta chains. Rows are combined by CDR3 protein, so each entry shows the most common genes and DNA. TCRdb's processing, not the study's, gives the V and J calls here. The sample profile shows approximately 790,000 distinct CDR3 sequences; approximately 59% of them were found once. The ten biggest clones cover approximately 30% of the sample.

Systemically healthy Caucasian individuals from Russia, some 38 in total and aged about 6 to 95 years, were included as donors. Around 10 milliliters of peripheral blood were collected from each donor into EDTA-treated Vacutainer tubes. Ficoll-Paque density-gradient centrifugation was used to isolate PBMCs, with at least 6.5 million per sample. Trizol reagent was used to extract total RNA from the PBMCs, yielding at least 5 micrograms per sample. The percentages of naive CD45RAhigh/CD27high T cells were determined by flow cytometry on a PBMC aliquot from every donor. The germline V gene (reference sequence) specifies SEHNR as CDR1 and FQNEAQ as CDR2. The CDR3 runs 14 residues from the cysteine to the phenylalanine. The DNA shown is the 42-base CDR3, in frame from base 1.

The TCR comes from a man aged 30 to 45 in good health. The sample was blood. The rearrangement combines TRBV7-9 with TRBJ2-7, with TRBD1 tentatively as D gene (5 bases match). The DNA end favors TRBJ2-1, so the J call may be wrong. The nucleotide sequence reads TGTGCCAGCAGCTTTGATGGCAGGGAAAATGAGCAGTTCTTC. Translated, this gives CASSFDGRENEQFF.